This T cell receptor beta chain was sequenced for a study of OX40 agonist ivuxolimab in advanced cancers. Concerning the study at large: The costimulatory receptor OX40 (CD134) was targeted by ivuxolimab, a fully human IgG2 agonistic monoclonal antibody. Of the 50 to 55 patients in dose escalation, some 19 had hepatocellular carcinoma, approximately 15 had melanoma, 9 had renal cell carcinoma and 9 had head and neck cancer. Partial responses occurred in three dose-escalation patients, of whom one had hepatocellular carcinoma and two had cutaneous melanoma. Prior anti-PD-1, anti-PD-L1 or anti-CTLA-4 therapy was permitted, and checkpoint inhibitors had been received by approximately 39% of dose-escalation patients. Intravenous ivuxolimab was administered to patients every 2 weeks at six dose levels: 0.01, 0.1, 0.3, 1.5, 3 and 10 mg/kg. Peripheral TCRbeta sequencing aimed to test whether ivuxolimab altered TCR sequence diversity and caused clonal T-cell expansion. A male proportion of 75% to 85% and a mean age of 60 years, ranging from 23 to 79, were recorded for the dose-escalation cohort. The paper describes the monotherapy dose-escalation part (N of about 50 patients) of the phase I trial of ivuxolimab.

To sequence the TCRbeta CDR3 region, genomic DNA was isolated from the sorted cells. The immunoSEQ Assay was used for sequencing of TCRbeta CDR3 regions. As stored in TCRdb, this immuneACCESS dataset retains in-frame rearrangements with V and J assigned. A fraction of the clones does not appear; measured against another copy, unresolved V genes explain less than half of the discrepancy, and the remainder lacks a known reason. The sample table holds around 75,000 clones, of which roughly 86% were seen once. About 2.3% of the sample belongs to the ten largest clones. Findings and caveats that apply to the study as a whole: The antigen specificity of the peripheral T cells that underwent clonal expansion was not determined. At doses of 0.1 to 3.0 mg/kg, clonal expansion of both CD4+ and CD8+ blood T cells was observed from baseline to week 6. In the 0.1-3.0 mg/kg groups, partial responders had among the lowest normalized peripheral clonal expansion, particularly in CD8+ T cells. After ivuxolimab, more expanded clones were found on average in CD8+ T cells than in CD4+ T cells. Low levels of normalized T-cell clonal expansion were also shown by some nonresponding patients.

According to the germline V gene, CDR1 reads MGHRA and CDR2 reads YSYEKL. The CDR3, from cysteine to phenylalanine, totals 17 residues. The CDR3 DNA has 51 bases and is translated from base 1. V has 4 bases trimmed and J has 2 bases trimmed; junction bases matching no gene number 13. Patients with a history of autoimmune disease or receiving systemic immunosuppression were excluded from the trial. Peripheral blood for TCR sequencing was drawn from every dose cohort at baseline, at cycle 4 day 1 and at cycle 7 day 1. The samples were drawn from a first-in-human, open-label, multicenter phase I dose-escalation trial of ivuxolimab. Adults with locally advanced or metastatic head and neck squamous cell, hepatocellular, melanoma or renal cell carcinoma were enrolled in the trial. Before TCR sequencing, CD4+ and CD8+ T cells were separately sorted from peripheral blood. This clone has a handful of counts. The clone's antigen remains unknown. The record has no base qualities; no much larger clone is one base away.

This TCR came from an adult with an advanced solid tumor such as melanoma, head and neck, liver or kidney cancer. The rearranged segments are TRBV4-1 and TRBJ1-2; 7 junctional bases match TRBD1. This material consisted of CD4+ or CD8+ T cells sorted from blood, taken in a trial of the OX40 agonist ivuxolimab. The DNA sequence is TGCGCCAGCAGCCGCGGTCAGACAGGGATTATAAACTATGGCTACACCTTC. It is translated as CASSRGQTGIINYGYTF.